Each of the 10 T cell receptor beta chains below was sequenced from the same sample in a study of cytotoxic CD8 clonotypes in ibrutinib-treated CLL. Generated by immunoSEQ multiplex PCR, the TCRdb table keeps only in-frame clones and is missing some. The repertoire consists of more than 140,000 clones, with 60% to 80% occurring once and the leading ten covering 25% to 30%. Here the sequenced sample was PBMCs, taken after 12 months of ibrutinib treatment. Receptors originate from a human donor with chronic lymphocytic leukemia.

This clone was observed a handful of times. In DNA form, the CDR3 reads TGCAGCGTTGTTCGGCTAGCGGGAGGGTACAATGAGCAGTTCTTC. Translation: CSVVRLAGGYNEQFF. V is TRBV29-1 and J is TRBJ2-1; 12 bases match TRBD2. The germline V gene encodes CDR1 SQVTM and CDR2 ANQGSEA. With 4 bases clipped from V and 4 bases from J, the junction kept 5 bases outside the gene matches. This CDR3 contains 15 residues.

The J gene is TRBJ2-1, the V gene TRBV7-2, with D tentatively TRBD2 (5 bases). The CDR3 is 12 residues long. The V end was cut by 8 bases, the J end by 5 bases, with 10 bases between. Germline assignment: CDR1 SGHTA and CDR2 FQGNSA. CDR3 in DNA: TGTGCCAGCGGGAGCGACCACAATGAGCAGTTCTTC. This codes for CASGSDHNEQFF.

The chain combines TRBV29-1 with TRBJ2-2; D call uncertain. The germline V gene encodes CDR1 SQVTM and CDR2 ANQGSEA. This CDR3 comprises 12 residues. V lost 3 bases and J 7 bases, leaving 9 bases between the germline ends. CDR3 in DNA: TGCAGCGTTGAGAACAGTAGCGGGGAGCTGTTTTTT. It encodes CSVENSSGELFF.

This sequence joins TRBV7-9 and TRBJ1-2; TRBD1 agrees at 7 bases. Germline V gene sequence: CDR1 SEHNR, CDR2 FQNEAQ (reference sequence). After removal of 5 bases from V and 2 bases from J, the junction contained 8 bases not matched to a gene. The CDR3 has 15 amino acids. CDR3 region: CASSAAPGQNYGYTF. CDR3 nucleotide sequence: TGTGCCAGCAGCGCAGCTCCGGGACAGAACTATGGCTACACCTTC. The full variable domain, its missing parts supplied by reference TRBV7-9 and TRBJ1-2, is DTGVSQNPRHKITKRGQNVTFRCDPISEHNRLYWYRQTLGQGPEFLTYFQNEAQLEKSRLLSDRFSAERPKGSFSTLEIQRTEQGDSAMYLCASSAAPGQNYGYTFGSGTRLTVV.

The V call is TRBV9, the J call TRBJ2-5, with 10 bases aligning to TRBD2. The germline V gene encodes CDR1 SGDLS and CDR2 YYNGEE. The ends lost 0 bases at V and 3 bases at J; junction bases unmatched: 11. The CDR3 is made up of 18 amino acids. The DNA for the CDR3 is TGTGCCAGCAGCGTAGGAGGGGTAGCGGGAGGCGCAAAAGAGACCCAGTACTTC. Its protein is CASSVGGVAGGAKETQYF.

The chain combines TRBV29-1 with TRBJ2-7, with TRBD2 as a possible D gene (5 bases). Germline V gene sequence: CDR1 SQVTM, CDR2 ANQGSEA. The CDR3 extends over 12 amino acids. V lost 4 bases, J lost 2 bases, and 9 bases lay in between. CDR3 nucleotide sequence: TGCAGCGTTGGTATCGGGACCTACGAGCAGTACTTC. It codes for CSVGIGTYEQYF.

The table lists this clone with a few counts. The rearrangement links TRBV7-2 to TRBJ2-7; D gene unclear. V lost 5 bases to trimming and J lost 4 bases, with 9 bases between them. Germline lookup yields CDR1 SGHTA and CDR2 FQGNSA. The CDR3 sequence is 12 residues long. The chain's CDR3 is CASSLLLYEQYF. CDR3 nucleotides: TGTGCCAGCAGCCTCTTGTTGTACGAGCAGTACTTC.

V gene TRBV7-2 combines with J gene TRBJ1-6; 8 bases are shared with TRBD1. This CDR3 comprises 15 residues. CDR1 is SGHTA, CDR2 FQGNSA, per germline. V was pared by 2 bases and J by 7 bases, with 4 bases of the junction left unmatched. CDR3 in DNA: TGTGCCAGCAGCTTATACGGACAGGGAAATTCACCCCTCCACTTT. Protein product: CASSLYGQGNSPLHF. Combining the CDR3 with reference TRBV7-2 and TRBJ1-6 gives the whole variable domain GAGVSQSPSNKVTEKGKDVELRCDPISGHTALYWYRQSLGQGLEFLIYFQGNSAPDKSGLPSDRFSAERTGGSVSTLTIQRTQQEDSAVYLCASSLYGQGNSPLHFGNGTRLTVT.

The J gene is TRBJ1-1, the V gene TRBV5-1, with unresolved D. The V and J ends lost 0 bases and 7 bases respectively, with 10 bases between them. CDR3 length equals 13 residues. CDR1 is SGHRS, CDR2 YFSETQ, per germline. The CDR3 spells CASSLVGDNEAFF. In DNA form, the CDR3 reads TGCGCCAGCAGCTTGGTCGGAGATAATGAAGCTTTCTTT.

The chain links TRBV30 to TRBJ1-1; 9 bases are shared with TRBD1. V was pared by 4 bases and J by 4 bases, with 4 bases of the junction left unmatched. The CDR3 is made up of 13 amino acids. Germline V gene data show CDR1 as GTSNPN and CDR2 as SVGIG (reference sequence). CDR3 in DNA: TGTGCCTGGACTAAGGACAGGGGCACTGAAGCTTTCTTT. Its protein product is CAWTKDRGTEAFF. Full variable domain (remainder filled in from reference TRBV30 and TRBJ1-1): SQTIHQWPATLVQPVGSPLSLECTVEGTSNPNLYWYRQAAGRGLQLLFYSVGIGQISSEVPQNLSASRPQDRQFILSSKKLLLSDSGFYLCAWTKDRGTEAFFGQGTRLTVV.